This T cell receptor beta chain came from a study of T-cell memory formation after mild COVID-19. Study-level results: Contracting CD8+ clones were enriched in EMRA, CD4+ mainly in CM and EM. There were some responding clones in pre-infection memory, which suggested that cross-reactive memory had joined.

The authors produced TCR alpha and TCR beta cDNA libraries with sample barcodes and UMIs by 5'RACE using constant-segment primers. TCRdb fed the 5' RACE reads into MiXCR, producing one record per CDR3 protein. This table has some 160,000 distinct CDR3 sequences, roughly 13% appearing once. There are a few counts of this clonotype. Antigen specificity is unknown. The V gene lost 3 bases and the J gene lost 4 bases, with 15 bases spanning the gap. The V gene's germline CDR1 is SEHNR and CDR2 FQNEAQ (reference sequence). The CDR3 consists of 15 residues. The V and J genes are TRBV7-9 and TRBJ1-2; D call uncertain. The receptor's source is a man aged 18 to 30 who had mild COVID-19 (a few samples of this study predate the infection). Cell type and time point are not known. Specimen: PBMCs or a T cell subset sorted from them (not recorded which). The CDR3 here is CASSLIRTALYGYTF. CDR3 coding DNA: TGTGCCAGCAGCTTGATTCGCACAGCCCTCTATGGCTACACCTTC. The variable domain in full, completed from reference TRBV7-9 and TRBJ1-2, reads DTGVSQNPRHKITKRGQNVTFRCDPISEHNRLYWYRQTLGQGPEFLTYFQNEAQLEKSRLLSDRFSAERPKGSFSTLEIQRTEQGDSAMYLCASSLIRTALYGYTFGSGTRLTVV.